This T cell receptor beta chain was captured in a study of cytomegalovirus exposure and HLA in healthy donors. Points from the study as a whole: The authors enumerated 150 to 200 TCR beta chains as linked to cytomegalovirus.

A multiplex PCR was run with 60 Vbeta primers and 13 Jbeta primers. Clones were sequenced by immunoSEQ multiplex PCR, and TCRdb holds only the in-frame ones, with some missing. The top ten clones hold about 3% of a sample with 200,000 to 250,000 clones, roughly 80% of them seen once. A remark on this clone: Its antigen is not known.

The CDR3 is made up of 14 amino acids. Trimming removed 3 bases from V and 3 bases from J, with 11 bases in between. CDR1 and CDR2 (germline): KGHSH, LQKENI. The sample comprised PBMCs. This receptor was identified in a man aged 25 to 40 in good health and CMV-seronegative. This chain joins TRBV18 and TRBJ2-5, with TRBD1 as a possible D gene (5 bases). The DNA of the CDR3 is TGTGCCAGCTCACCTCGACAGTCCGAAGAGACCCAGTACTTC. Translating it yields CASSPRQSEETQYF.